This T cell receptor beta chain emerged from a study of Tregs in tolerant kidney transplant recipients. The data were produced by immunoSEQ multiplex PCR, yet TCRdb's version contains in-frame clones alone and is incomplete. The sample shows tens of thousands of clones, less than 95% of them seen only once. Trimming left V 4 bases short and J 3 bases short, with 13 bases between. The CDR3 extends over 14 amino acids. The germline CDR1 and CDR2 sequences are SGHNT and YYREEE (reference sequence). The chain recombines TRBV5-4 with TRBJ1-2, with D perhaps matching TRBD1 (5 bases). The sequence was obtained from a human donor in good health. Sequencing was carried out using Tregs from blood. CDR3 in amino acids: CASSGGWGDYGYTF. CDR3 nucleotide sequence: TGTGCCAGCAGCGGCGGTTGGGGCGACTATGGCTACACCTTC.